This TCR beta chain was sequenced for a study of T cell responses to AZD1222 COVID-19 vaccine. This clone showed up just once. Measured with immunoSEQ multiplex PCR; TCRdb has only the in-frame clones, and not every one. The table includes 70,000 or so clones, 83% detected once. V was clipped by 8 bases and J by 5 bases; unmatched bases: 17. Germline V lookup: CDR1 ENHRY, CDR2 SYGVKD. This CDR3 is 17 amino acids long. The receptor's source is an adult who received the AZD1222 COVID-19 vaccine. Specimen: peripheral blood, collected 28 days after the second AZD1222 dose. The chain is built from TRBV10-3 and TRBJ2-5; 10 bases fit TRBD2. In DNA, the CDR3 is TGTGCCATCGGATCCGGGTCCAGCGGGAGGGCCGGGGAGACCCAGTACTTC. Protein: CAIGSGSSGRAGETQYF.